The clone carrying this T cell receptor (beta chain) was seen a handful of times. Repertoires were generated with immunoSEQ multiplex PCR, while TCRdb's copy carries only in-frame clones and drops some. Counted here are around 13,000 clones, roughly 80% occurring once; the ten biggest clones make up approximately 12%. The sample originates from a study of technical replicates of blood from a few donors. This receptor was identified in a human donor in good health. The sequenced sample was PBMCs.

The CDR3: CATSPTSGSGADTQYF. CDR3 DNA sequence: TGTGCCACCAGCCCTACTAGCGGGAGTGGCGCAGATACGCAGTATTTT. V gene TRBV15 combines with J gene TRBJ2-3; 11 bases fit TRBD2. This CDR3 is built from 16 residues. The junction had 8 bases not matched to a gene; V was cut back by 5 bases and J by 4 bases. In germline, CDR1 is LNHNV, CDR2 YYDKDF (reference sequence).